This TCR beta chain stems from a study of blood T cell dynamics during melanoma immunotherapy. The time point was: week 3, after first cycle of checkpoint inhibitor. Response was assessed by RECIST 1.1 at 12 weeks, except a couple of rapid progressors. Every bulk PBMC sample received the same 350 ng of DNA. Assay: immunoSEQ multiplex PCR; the TCRdb copy retains only in-frame clones and omits some. The sample lists 14,000 to 15,000 clones; approximately 88% were seen once. This CDR3 region has 13 residues. The ends were cut back, 1 base at V and 1 base at J, with 4 bases in the middle. CDR1 is SGHVS, CDR2 FQNEAQ, per germline.

The chain uses TRBV7-8 and TRBJ1-1; no clear D. The sample here was blood, taken from a patient treated with checkpoint blockade. The sequence was collected from a human donor with melanoma. This CDR3 reads CASSLEGNTEAFF. CDR3 coding DNA: TGTGCCAGCAGCTTAGAAGGGAACACTGAAGCTTTCTTT.